These 27 T cell receptor beta chains originate from one sample sequenced in a study of T cell changes during pregnancy in multiple sclerosis. Clones were sequenced by immunoSEQ multiplex PCR, and TCRdb holds only the in-frame ones, with some missing. The repertoire holds approximately 28,000 clones, with 92% as singletons. The material sequenced was peripheral blood, taken in the first trimester of pregnancy. The receptors shown here come from a female donor in good health, enrolled as a control in a pregnancy study.

V gene TRBV11-1 combines with J gene TRBJ2-3; 9 nucleotides line up with TRBD1. From germline, CDR1 is SGHAT and CDR2 FQDESV (reference sequence). V trimming: 4 bases; J trimming: 9 bases; junction bases outside the gene matches: 8. CDR3 length: 14 residues. The CDR3 DNA sequence: TGTGCCAGCAGCTCCGGGACAGGGAGGGCGACGCAGTATTTT. Protein: CASSSGTGRATQYF.

J is TRBJ1-2 and V is TRBV30; D is unclear. CDR1 and CDR2 (germline): GTSNPN, SVGIG (reference sequence). V lost 4 bases, J lost 0 bases, and 9 bases lay in between. This CDR3 is built from 13 residues. CDR3 in amino acids: CAWNSLTNYGYTF. Written as DNA, the CDR3 is TGTGCCTGGAACAGCCTTACTAACTATGGCTACACCTTC.

This sequence joins TRBV6-1 and TRBJ1-5, with D possibly TRBD1 on 5 matching bases. The CDR3 covers 14 residues. V was clipped by 2 bases and J by 2 bases, with 7 bases between them. In germline, CDR1 is MNHNS, CDR2 SASEGT. CDR3 region: CASSEMTGNQPQHF. The CDR3, as DNA: TGTGCCAGCAGTGAAATGACAGGCAATCAGCCCCAGCATTTT.

The gene calls are TRBV4-1 and TRBJ2-5, with a possible D match to TRBD1 (5 bases). V was cut by 2 bases and J by 4 bases, with 11 bases left in between. The CDR3 length is 14 residues. Looked up from germline, CDR1 is MGHRA and CDR2 is YSYEKL. This CDR3 is CASSQSQGGETQYF. The CDR3 DNA is TGCGCCAGCAGCCAATCCCAGGGCGGAGAGACCCAGTACTTC.

The DNA of the CDR3 is TGTGCCAGCAGTGAATCTAACGAGCAGTACTTC. Its protein is CASSESNEQYF. The rearrangement joins TRBV25-1 to TRBJ2-7; no clear D. This CDR3 contains 11 residues. V lost 1 base and J lost 5, with 3 bases in between. Germline loops: CDR1 MGHDK, CDR2 SYGVNS.

This clone was seen just once. The chain has TRBV11-3 and TRBJ2-3; 10 bases agree with TRBD2. The CDR3 extends over 19 amino acids. Germline V CDR1 and CDR2: SGHNT, YENEEA. V was clipped by 0 bases and J by 2 bases; unmatched bases: 11. The CDR3: CASSLDTPSLAGTTDTQYF. CDR3 DNA sequence: TGTGCCAGCAGCTTAGACACCCCCTCACTAGCGGGGACCACAGATACGCAGTATTTT. Combining the CDR3 with reference TRBV11-3 and TRBJ2-3 gives the whole variable domain EAGVVQSPRYKIIEKKQPVAFWCNPISGHNTLYWYLQNLGQGPELLIRYENEEAVDDSQLPKDRFSAERLKGVDSTLKIQPAELGDSAVYLCASSLDTPSLAGTTDTQYFGPGTRLTVL.

The chain carries TRBV19 and TRBJ2-6; no clear D gene. V dropped 1 base and J dropped 4 bases, with 5 bases sitting between them. This CDR3 spans 14 amino acids. CDR1 and CDR2 (germline): LNHDA, SQIVND (reference sequence). Here the CDR3 reads CASSIGAGANVLTF. In DNA, the CDR3 is TGTGCCAGTAGTATAGGGGCGGGGGCCAACGTCCTGACTTTC.

V is TRBV7-9 and J is TRBJ2-1; 7 bases line up with TRBD2. Germline V gene lookup returns CDR1 SEHNR and CDR2 FQNEAQ (reference sequence). V was clipped by 1 base and J by 6 bases; unmatched bases: 9. The CDR3 contains 16 residues. The CDR3: CASSLGGGRGVNEQFF. The DNA of the CDR3 is TGTGCCAGCAGCTTAGGAGGCGGGAGAGGTGTCAATGAGCAGTTCTTC.

The chain employs TRBV12-5 and TRBJ2-1, with 10 bases identical to TRBD2. V dropped 5 bases and J dropped 8; count of bases not matched to a gene: 9. Germline CDR1 reads LGHNT; CDR2 reads FRNRAP. This CDR3 is built from 15 residues. CDR3 DNA: TGTGCTAGTGGTCCCCCGGGACTAGCGAACCATGAGCAGTTCTTC. Protein product: CASGPPGLANHEQFF.

The chain joins TRBV11-3 to TRBJ2-7, with 8 bases aligning to TRBD2. The CDR3 is 16 residues long. J gave up 4 bases and V 0 bases, and 8 bases lay outside the gene matches. The V gene's germline CDR1 is SGHNT and CDR2 YENEEA. CDR3 nucleotides: TGTGCCAGCAGCTTAGATGGAACGGGGGGGTTTTACGAGCAGTACTTC. Encoded protein: CASSLDGTGGFYEQYF. Using reference TRBV11-3 and TRBJ2-7 for the parts outside the CDR3, the full variable domain is EAGVVQSPRYKIIEKKQPVAFWCNPISGHNTLYWYLQNLGQGPELLIRYENEEAVDDSQLPKDRFSAERLKGVDSTLKIQPAELGDSAVYLCASSLDGTGGFYEQYFGPGTRLTVT.

The chain carries TRBV2 and TRBJ2-3, with 10 bases that match TRBD2. The junction had 14 bases not matched to a gene; V was cut back by 3 bases and J by 2 bases. The length of the CDR3 is 19 residues. Germline assignment: CDR1 SNHLY and CDR2 FYNNEI. The CDR3 bases are TGTGCCAGCAGTGACACTAGGGCTGGGCTAGCGGGGGTCACAGATACGCAGTATTTT. It specifies CASSDTRAGLAGVTDTQYF.

This chain links TRBV30 with TRBJ2-7, with 9 bases that match TRBD1. Germline V gene lookup returns CDR1 GTSNPN and CDR2 SVGIG (reference sequence). The CDR3 spans 15 residues. The trim removed 1 base at V and 1 base at J, leaving 5 bases unmatched. The chain's CDR3 is CAWSALGQGSYEQYF. In nucleotides, the CDR3 is TGTGCCTGGAGTGCCCTCGGACAGGGGTCCTACGAGCAGTACTTC.

The rearrangement joins TRBV5-4 to TRBJ1-2; TRBD1 agrees at 8 bases. The germline V gene has CDR1 SGHNT and CDR2 YYREEE (reference sequence). The CDR3 extends over 15 amino acids. V lost 4 bases to trimming and J lost 4 bases; unmatched junction nucleotides: 9. Here the CDR3 reads CASSIIGQGGYGYTF. CDR3 nucleotides: TGTGCCAGCAGCATCATAGGACAGGGCGGCTATGGCTACACCTTC.

The V and J genes are TRBV27 and TRBJ2-1, with D perhaps matching TRBD1 (5 bases). CDR1 and CDR2 (germline): MNHEY, SMNVEV (reference sequence). Trimming left V 2 bases short and J 8 bases short, with 10 bases between. The CDR3 consists of 13 residues. As DNA, the CDR3 is TGTGCCAGCAGTTTAAGGTGGGGCCATGAGCAGTTCTTC. Amino acids: CASSLRWGHEQFF.

The chain has TRBV7-2 and TRBJ2-3; 10 nucleotides agree with TRBD2. The CDR3 sequence is 15 residues long. CDR1 SGHTA and CDR2 FQGNSA come from the germline V gene. J was trimmed by 3 bases and V by 1 base; bases with no gene match: 1. CDR3 region: CASSLDSGRTDTQYF. The DNA for the CDR3 is TGTGCCAGCAGCTTAGATAGCGGGAGGACAGATACGCAGTATTTT. The full variable domain, its missing parts supplied by reference TRBV7-2 and TRBJ2-3, is GAGVSQSPSNKVTEKGKDVELRCDPISGHTALYWYRQSLGQGLEFLIYFQGNSAPDKSGLPSDRFSAERTGGSVSTLTIQRTQQEDSAVYLCASSLDSGRTDTQYFGPGTRLTVL.

Written as DNA, the CDR3 is TGTGCCTGGAGTGACCTCAGGACGGGGGGCCACACTGAAGCTTTCTTT. Its protein product is CAWSDLRTGGHTEAFF. The chain carries TRBV30 and TRBJ1-1; possible D gene TRBD1, 6 bases. This CDR3 spans 16 amino acids. V lost 1 base, J lost 3 bases, and 18 bases lay in between. Germline CDR1 is GTSNPN and CDR2 is SVGIG (reference sequence). The full variable domain, rest sourced from reference TRBV30 and TRBJ1-1, is SQTIHQWPATLVQPVGSPLSLECTVEGTSNPNLYWYRQAAGRGLQLLFYSVGIGQISSEVPQNLSASRPQDRQFILSSKKLLLSDSGFYLCAWSDLRTGGHTEAFFGQGTRLTVV.

V is TRBV9 and J is TRBJ1-1; D gene uncertain. V dropped 0 bases and J dropped 6 bases, with 12 bases sitting between them. CDR1 is SGDLS, CDR2 YYNGEE, per germline. This CDR3 comprises 14 residues. In DNA form, the CDR3 reads TGTGCCAGCAGCGTAGGACAAGTGGTCCCTGAAGCTTTCTTT. It codes for CASSVGQVVPEAFF.

The gene calls are TRBV27 and TRBJ2-1, with TRBD2 matching 11 bases. Trimming removed 5 bases from V and 7 bases from J; junction bases left unmatched: 7. CDR1 MNHEY and CDR2 SMNVEV come from the germline V gene (reference sequence). The CDR3 has 15 residues. The CDR3 DNA is TGTGCCAGCAGTCCATTAGCGGGGGGGATTAATGAGCAGTTCTTC. Residues: CASSPLAGGINEQFF.

CDR3: CASSLARGIYNEQFF. The DNA of the CDR3 is TGTGCCAGCAGCTTAGCTCGGGGGATCTACAATGAGCAGTTCTTC. This chain uses TRBV7-2 with TRBJ2-1; the D gene is possibly TRBD2 (6 bases). CDR1 and CDR2 from the germline V gene are SGHTA and FQGNSA. Between the trimmed V and J ends, which lost 0 bases and 3 bases, there was a span of 9 bases. The length of the CDR3 is 15 residues.

The rearrangement links TRBV13 to TRBJ2-1, with 7 bases fitting TRBD2. Germline lookup yields CDR1 PRHDT and CDR2 FYEKMQ (reference sequence). After removal of 1 base from V and 1 base from J, the junction contained 4 bases not matched to a gene. This CDR3 contains 16 residues. DNA of the CDR3: TGTGCCAGCAGCTTAGTGGGCGGGGGATCCTACAATGAGCAGTTCTTC. This translates into CASSLVGGGSYNEQFF.

V usage is TRBV10-3 and J usage is TRBJ1-1, with TRBD1 identical over 7 bases. Germline V CDR1 and CDR2: ENHRY, SYGVKD. The ends lost 8 bases at V and 0 bases at J; junction bases unmatched: 24. This CDR3 has 20 amino acids. CDR3 loop: CAILKVKGANTRSVNTEAFF. DNA for the CDR3: TGTGCCATCCTAAAGGTCAAGGGGGCGAACACTCGGAGTGTGAACACTGAAGCTTTCTTT.

This chain links TRBV18 with TRBJ2-2, with D perhaps matching TRBD2 (5 bases). There are 17 residues in the CDR3. V shed 4 bases and J shed 2 bases, with 17 bases lying between them. Germline V gives CDR1 KGHSH, CDR2 LQKENI. The CDR3 DNA is TGTGCCAGCTCACAAACGGGGAGTATGTCTAACACCGGGGAGCTGTTTTTT. Amino acid sequence: CASSQTGSMSNTGELFF.

V gene TRBV6-5 combines with J gene TRBJ1-1, with TRBD1 identical over 8 bases. The CDR3 totals 15 residues. V dropped 5 bases and J dropped 1; count of bases not matched to a gene: 6. Looked up from germline, CDR1 is MNHEY and CDR2 is SVGAGI. The CDR3 coding sequence is TGTGCCAGCAGTGCGGCGGGACAGGCGAACACTGAAGCTTTCTTT. It yields the protein CASSAAGQANTEAFF.

Concerning this clone: An end of the junction differs from the germline gene, which may be a read error. The gene calls are TRBV6-1 and TRBJ2-5, with 12 bases aligning to TRBD2. This CDR3 has 12 amino acids. Germline CDR1 MNHNS, CDR2 SASEGT. The CDR3 loop is CATITSGRISNF. The CDR3 DNA reads as TGTGCCACCATAACTAGCGGGAGGATCAGTAACTTC.

The chain couples TRBV10-1 to TRBJ2-7, with a tentative D call TRBD2 (6 bases). CDR3 length: 12 residues. Germline lookup yields CDR1 WNHNN and CDR2 SYGVQD (reference sequence). Trimming took off 6 bases at V and 8 bases at J, with 14 bases between the two ends. CDR3 sequence (DNA): TGCGCCAGCAGCGGGGGTTTGGTCCAGCAGTACTTC. Translated, it gives CASSGGLVQQYF.

This clone was seen a few times. The chain employs TRBV18 and TRBJ1-1, with TRBD1 matching 7 bases. The CDR3 consists of 13 residues. The V gene end was trimmed by 3 bases and the J gene end by 4 bases; junction bases not matched to a gene: 2. Germline V CDR1 and CDR2: KGHSH, LQKENI. As DNA, the CDR3 is TGTGCCAGCTCACCTTACAGGGGCACTGAAGCTTTCTTT. The encoded protein is CASSPYRGTEAFF.

The chain links TRBV9 to TRBJ1-2; D is possibly TRBD1 (6 bases). Germline CDR1 and CDR2: SGDLS and YYNGEE. There are 15 residues in the CDR3. Trimming shortened V by 3 bases and J by 1 base, and 13 bases separated the two germline ends. The CDR3 DNA sequence: TGTGCCAGCAGCGCAGGGGCCGACAGTAACTATGGCTACACCTTC. It codes for CASSAGADSNYGYTF.